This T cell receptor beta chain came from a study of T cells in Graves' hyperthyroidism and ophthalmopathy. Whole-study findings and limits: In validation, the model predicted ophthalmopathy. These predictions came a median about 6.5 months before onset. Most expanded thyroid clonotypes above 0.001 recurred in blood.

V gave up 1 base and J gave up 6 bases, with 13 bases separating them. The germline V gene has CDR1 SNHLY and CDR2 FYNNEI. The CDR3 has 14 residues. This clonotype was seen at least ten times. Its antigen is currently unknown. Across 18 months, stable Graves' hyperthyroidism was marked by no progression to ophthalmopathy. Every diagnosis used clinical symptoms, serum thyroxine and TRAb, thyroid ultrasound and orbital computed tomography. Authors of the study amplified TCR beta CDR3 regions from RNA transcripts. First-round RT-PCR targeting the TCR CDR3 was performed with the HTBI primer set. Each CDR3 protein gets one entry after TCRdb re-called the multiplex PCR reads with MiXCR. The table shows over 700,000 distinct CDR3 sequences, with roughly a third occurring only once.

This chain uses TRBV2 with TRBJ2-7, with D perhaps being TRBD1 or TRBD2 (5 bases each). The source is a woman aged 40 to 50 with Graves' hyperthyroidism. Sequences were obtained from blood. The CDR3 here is CASSEGWGTGEQYF. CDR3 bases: TGTGCCAGCAGTGAAGGTTGGGGGACGGGCGAGCAGTACTTC.